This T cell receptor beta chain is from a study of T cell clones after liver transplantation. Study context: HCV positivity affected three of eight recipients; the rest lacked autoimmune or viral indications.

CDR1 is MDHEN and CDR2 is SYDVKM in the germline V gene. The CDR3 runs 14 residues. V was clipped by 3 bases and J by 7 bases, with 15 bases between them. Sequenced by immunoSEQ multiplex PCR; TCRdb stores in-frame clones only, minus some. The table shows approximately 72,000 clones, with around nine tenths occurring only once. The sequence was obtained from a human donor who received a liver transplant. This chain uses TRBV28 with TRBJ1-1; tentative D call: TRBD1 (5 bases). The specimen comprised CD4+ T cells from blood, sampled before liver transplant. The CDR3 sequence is CASSLEGTKYEAFF. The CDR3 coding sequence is TGTGCCAGCAGTTTGGAGGGGACGAAATATGAAGCTTTCTTT.